One and the same sample provided the 25 T cell receptor beta chains below, sequenced in a study of T cells after yellow fever vaccination. Each CDR3 protein gets one entry after TCRdb re-called the 5' RACE reads with MiXCR. The sample holds hundreds of thousands of distinct CDR3 sequences; 18% are singletons and the top ten take roughly a sixth. The material was PBMCs, obtained before the yellow fever booster vaccination. These receptor sequences come from a man aged 18 to 29 who received the YFV17D yellow fever vaccine.

V is TRBV7-8 and J is TRBJ2-3; D call uncertain. Germline loops: CDR1 SGHVS, CDR2 FQNEAQ. The CDR3 runs to 11 residues. The ends were cut back, 3 bases at V and 6 bases at J, with 4 bases in the middle. CDR3 nucleotide sequence: TGTGCCAGCAGCTTCGATGATACGCAGTATTTT. It is translated as CASSFDDTQYF.

The chain is built from TRBV4-2 and TRBJ2-1, with 15 bases identical to TRBD2. Germline-derived CDR1 and CDR2 are LGHNA and YNFKEQ. The CDR3 runs to 19 residues. Trimming at V came to 1 base and at J to 7 bases, leaving 11 bases not matched to a gene. The CDR3 nucleotides read TGTGCCAGCAGCCAAGGACCCGGGACTAGCGGGGGGATTGGGAATGAGCAGTTCTTC. Encoded protein: CASSQGPGTSGGIGNEQFF.

This clonotype was counted a few times. The chain recombines TRBV20-1 with TRBJ1-2; D is undetermined. Deletions cut 0 bases from V and 1 base from J, with 12 bases between. Looked up from germline, CDR1 is DFQATT and CDR2 is SNEGSKA (reference sequence). CDR3 length equals 15 residues. CDR3 bases: TGCAGTGCTAGAGATCGGGCGGCAAATAACTATGGCTACACCTTC. This gives the protein CSARDRAANNYGYTF.

The CDR3 sequence: CASSVALRNTEAFF. The CDR3 DNA reads as TGTGCCAGCAGCGTAGCCCTACGGAACACTGAAGCTTTCTTT. The chain couples TRBV9 to TRBJ1-1; D is undetermined. Germline V gene sequence: CDR1 SGDLS, CDR2 YYNGEE. This CDR3 spans 14 amino acids. V gave up 0 bases and J gave up 1 base, with 7 bases separating them.

V usage is TRBV7-6 and J usage is TRBJ2-1; D gene ambiguous. The CDR3 consists of 13 residues. Per germline, CDR1 SGHVS and CDR2 FNYEAQ. V was cut by 0 bases and J by 9 bases, with 9 bases left in between. CDR3 residues: CASSLAPMGEQFF. CDR3 bases: TGTGCCAGCAGCTTAGCCCCCATGGGTGAGCAGTTCTTC.

Here the CDR3 reads CASSLSGTEENTIYF. The CDR3 DNA reads as TGCGCCAGCAGCTTGAGCGGGACGGAAGAAAACACCATATATTTT. V gene TRBV5-1 combines with J gene TRBJ1-3, with D tentatively TRBD1 (5 bases). Germline V gene lookup returns CDR1 SGHRS and CDR2 YFSETQ. Trimming removed 1 base at V and 6 bases at J, with 14 bases between. This CDR3 spans 15 amino acids. Full variable domain (remainder filled in from reference TRBV5-1 and TRBJ1-3): KAGVTQTPRYLIKTRGQQVTLSCSPISGHRSVSWYQQTPGQGLQFLFEYFSETQRNKGNFPGRFSGRQFSNSRSEMNVSTLELGDSALYLCASSLSGTEENTIYFGEGSWLTVV.

The rearrangement joins TRBV5-1 to TRBJ2-3, with D maybe TRBD2 (5 bases). Germline CDR1 is SGHRS and CDR2 is YFSETQ. The CDR3 has 14 residues. Trimming left V 9 bases short and J 3 bases short, with 17 bases between. CDR3 in DNA: TGCGCCACCATGACTGGGGAGATTACAGATACGCAGTATTTT. This gives the protein CATMTGEITDTQYF.

This clonotype was seen more than once but under ten times. This chain connects TRBV12-3 or TRBV12-4 to TRBJ1-1; D remains ambiguous. Trimming removed 6 bases at V and 8 bases at J, with 13 bases between. The CDR3 has 12 residues. CDR3 coding DNA: TGTGCCAGCAGCCGGGAGGGCGGCGAAGCTTTCTTT. It specifies CASSREGGEAFF.

The chain carries TRBV7-6 and TRBJ2-2; D is ambiguous. Germline assignment: CDR1 SGHVS and CDR2 FNYEAQ. The CDR3 spans 12 residues. V was cut by 8 bases and J by 1 base, with 5 bases left in between. The chain's CDR3 is CASWGNTGELFF. The CDR3 region has the DNA TGTGCCAGCTGGGGGAACACCGGGGAGCTGTTTTTT.

This clonotype was found a few times. The chain employs TRBV4-1 and TRBJ2-4; D might be TRBD1 (5 bases). This CDR3 contains 16 residues. V was cut by 3 bases and J by 2 bases, with 14 bases left in between. CDR1 is MGHRA and CDR2 is YSYEKL in the germline V gene. In nucleotides, the CDR3 is TGCGCCAGCAGCCAGAGGACAATGAGAACCAAAAACATTCAGTACTTC. Encoded protein: CASSQRTMRTKNIQYF.

The chain uses TRBV10-3 and TRBJ1-1; D remains unclear. V was cut by 3 bases and J by 7 bases, with 12 bases left in between. Germline V gives CDR1 ENHRY, CDR2 SYGVKD. CDR3 length equals 13 residues. This CDR3 is CAISEAADLEAFF. Here the CDR3 DNA reads TGTGCCATCAGTGAAGCGGCAGACCTTGAAGCTTTCTTT.

This chain uses TRBV25-1 with TRBJ2-3; no clear D gene. The CDR3 sequence is 15 residues long. Germline CDR1 is MGHDK and CDR2 is SYGVNS. V lost 3 bases and J 10 bases, leaving 20 bases between the germline ends. This CDR3 reads CASSDPNYYSAAQYF. In DNA form, the CDR3 reads TGTGCCAGCAGTGACCCAAACTACTACAGTGCGGCGCAGTATTTT.

The chain employs TRBV6-4 and TRBJ2-5, with 11 bases fitting TRBD2. Germline trimming cut 6 bases from V and 3 bases from J; bases unmatched to any gene: 6. Per germline, CDR1 MRHNA and CDR2 SNTAGT. The CDR3 length is 15 residues. In nucleotides, the CDR3 is TGTGCCAGCAGCCTAACGGGACTAGCGGAAGAGACCCAGTACTTC. Translated, it gives CASSLTGLAEETQYF.

This clonotype has just a few counts. J is TRBJ2-5 and V is TRBV7-9; TRBD2 is a possible D gene (6 bases). The CDR3 extends over 14 amino acids. The germline V gene encodes CDR1 SEHNR and CDR2 FQNEAQ (reference sequence). V was clipped by 7 bases and J by 1 base, with 13 bases between them. The CDR3 DNA follows: TGTGCCAGCAAAAGTGGCGGGGCCCAAGAGACCCAGTACTTC. It translates to CASKSGGAQETQYF.

This clonotype occurred a few times. The chain recombines TRBV7-9 with TRBJ1-2; D gene unclear. The CDR3 extends over 14 amino acids. V shed 3 bases and J shed 2 bases, with 10 bases lying between them. Germline V gene lookup returns CDR1 SEHNR and CDR2 FQNEAQ (reference sequence). The CDR3 region has the DNA TGTGCCAGCAGCTTTGGCAGCAGGAACTATGGCTACACCTTC. The encoded protein is CASSFGSRNYGYTF. Based on the CDR3 plus reference TRBV7-9 and TRBJ1-2, the full variable domain is DTGVSQNPRHKITKRGQNVTFRCDPISEHNRLYWYRQTLGQGPEFLTYFQNEAQLEKSRLLSDRFSAERPKGSFSTLEIQRTEQGDSAMYLCASSFGSRNYGYTFGSGTRLTVV.

This chain joins TRBV3-1 and TRBJ1-1, with D unclear. Germline values: CDR1 LGHDT, CDR2 YNNKEL (reference sequence). This CDR3 is built from 15 residues. V lost 2 bases and J lost 3, with 13 bases in between. CDR3 coding DNA: TGTGCCAGCAGCCAATCGATAGTTTTGGACACTGAAGCTTTCTTT. Its protein product is CASSQSIVLDTEAFF.

This clonotype was counted between two and nine times. The rearrangement joins TRBV12-3 or TRBV12-4 to TRBJ1-2, with D possibly matching TRBD1 (5 bases). The CDR3 is 14 amino acids. Deletions cut 4 bases from V and 2 bases from J, with 11 bases between. CDR3 protein: CASSWGGTNYGYTF. The CDR3 DNA reads as TGTGCCAGCAGTTGGGGGGGAACCAACTATGGCTACACCTTC.

J is TRBJ2-7 and V is TRBV6-5; unclear D gene. Germline CDR1 MNHEY, CDR2 SVGAGI. The CDR3 runs 14 residues. Trimming pared 0 bases from V and 0 bases from J, leaving 6 bases between. As DNA, the CDR3 is TGTGCCAGCAGTTACTCTCGGTACTCCTACGAGCAGTACTTC. It specifies CASSYSRYSYEQYF.

The rearrangement links TRBV5-1 to TRBJ2-5, with TRBD1 matching 9 bases. V dropped 0 bases and J dropped 6; count of bases not matched to a gene: 3. The germline gives CDR1 SGHRS, CDR2 YFSETQ. This CDR3 is 14 amino acids long. CDR3 loop: CASSLADRGKTQYF. The DNA of the CDR3 is TGCGCCAGCAGCTTGGCGGACAGGGGAAAGACCCAGTACTTC.

The chain joins TRBV12-3 or TRBV12-4 to TRBJ1-3; the D is unclear. V was clipped by 6 bases and J by 0 bases, with 12 bases between them. The CDR3 is 15 residues long. The CDR3 nucleotides are TGTGCCAGCAGACTTGCCTCCTTCTCTGGAAACACCATATATTTT. Its protein is CASRLASFSGNTIYF.

The chain carries TRBV5-1 and TRBJ2-7; 10 nucleotides agree with TRBD1. CDR1 and CDR2 (germline): SGHRS, YFSETQ. The CDR3 loop spans 15 amino acids. With 4 bases clipped from V and 4 bases from J, the junction kept 8 bases outside the gene matches. CDR3 DNA: TGCGCCAGCAGCCCGCAAGGGACAGGGGAATACGAGCAGTACTTC. Its translation is CASSPQGTGEYEQYF.

This clonotype was observed a few times. This chain uses TRBV12-3 or TRBV12-4 with TRBJ2-1; TRBD2 matches 15 bases. The V and J ends lost 7 bases and 4 bases, in that order; junction bases with no gene match: 5. The CDR3 is 16 amino acids. CDR3 amino acids: CASKRTSGGAYNEQFF. The CDR3 DNA reads as TGTGCCAGCAAAAGGACTAGCGGGGGGGCATACAATGAGCAGTTCTTC.

This clonotype was seen ten or more times. The chain recombines TRBV6-5 with TRBJ2-5; 9 positions agree with TRBD1. CDR3 length: 13 amino acids. Looked up from germline, CDR1 is MNHEY and CDR2 is SVGAGI. The V gene end was trimmed by 2 bases and the J gene end by 5 bases; junction bases not matched to a gene: 0. The CDR3 loop is CASSYDRGETQYF. The CDR3 region has the DNA TGTGCCAGCAGTTACGACAGGGGGGAGACCCAGTACTTC.

This chain uses TRBV25-1 with TRBJ2-1; D is perhaps TRBD1 (6 bases). The V and J ends lost 8 bases and 7 bases respectively, with 12 bases between them. This CDR3 is built from 12 residues. From germline, CDR1 is MGHDK and CDR2 SYGVNS. Here the CDR3 DNA reads TGTGCCAGCTCCAGGGGCCCTAATGAGCAGTTCTTC. This gives the protein CASSRGPNEQFF.

This clonotype was counted only a few times. DNA of the CDR3: TGTGCCAGCACCCACCGGACAGGTGGTACCGGGGAGCTGTTTTTT. Encoded protein: CASTHRTGGTGELFF. The rearrangement uses TRBV6-5 and TRBJ2-2, with TRBD1 matching 7 bases. V lost 7 bases, J lost 5 bases, and 10 bases stayed unmatched. The CDR3 totals 15 residues. The V gene's germline CDR1 is MNHEY and CDR2 SVGAGI.